This is a list of T cell receptor beta chains from one sample in a study of vaccination effects on CD4 cells after COVID-19. The repertoire was sequenced with immunoSEQ multiplex PCR; TCRdb's copy has only in-frame clones and lacks some. In the table there are approximately 87,000 clones, 74% of which are singletons. No antigen is known for these receptors. The source was CD4+ T cells from PBMCs cultured with HCoV-229E spike peptides, collected before COVID-19 vaccination. These receptors were collected from a human donor who received a COVID-19 vaccine. Both conserved end residues are part of each CDR3. Fields, in order: D gene, J gene, V gene, CDR3 length, CDR3 protein. A D gene is named only where the DNA matches it firmly.

NA	TRBJ1-1	TRBV6-6	14	CASSPGVQATEAFF
NA	TRBJ1-2	TRBV4-3	13	CASSQEVRAGYTF
TRBD1	TRBJ2-1	TRBV9	16	CASSVGRGPRYNEQFF
NA	TRBJ1-4	TRBV7-9	13	CASSREGNEKLFF
NA	TRBJ1-5	TRBV2	13	CASSDRQNQPQHF
NA	TRBJ2-5	TRBV15	14	CATSRDVSQETQYF
TRBD1	TRBJ1-4	TRBV5-1	16	CASSLGTGGLGEKLFF
NA	TRBJ2-5	TRBV4-2	12	CASSRETGIKYF
TRBD2	TRBJ2-1	TRBV12-3/TRBV12-4	12	CASSSGGGAGFF
TRBD1	TRBJ1-1	TRBV19	16	CASSMAGTAPGTEAFF
TRBD2	TRBJ2-2	TRBV10-2	16	CASSGLAVMNTGELFF
NA	TRBJ1-4	TRBV12-3/TRBV12-4	13	CASSLDSLEKLFF
NA	TRBJ2-2	TRBV7-8	13	CASSLVAAGARTF
NA	TRBJ2-2	TRBV5-4	18	CASSLVRARAGATGELFF
TRBD1	TRBJ2-5	TRBV6-6	15	CASSSGRGGSETQYF
TRBD1	TRBJ2-1	TRBV3-1/TRBV3-2	15	CASSSPDRGWFEQFF
NA	TRBJ2-2	TRBV9	15	CASSQRALNTGELFF
NA	TRBJ2-3	TRBV6-1	12	CASSDVTDTQYF
TRBD2	TRBJ2-3	TRBV3-1/TRBV3-2	17	CASSQGLAGGHGDTQYF
TRBD1	TRBJ1-5	TRBV7-3	16	CASSRLGQGVLEPQHF
NA	TRBJ1-5	TRBV2	17	CASRDTPQGLGNQPQHF
TRBD1	TRBJ1-2	TRBV5-6	15	CASMPTGGKTYGYTF
NA	TRBJ2-1	TRBV7-2	13	CASSLRRLDEQFF
NA	TRBJ2-3	TRBV28	12	CASSPSTDTQYF
TRBD1	TRBJ1-2	TRBV30	13	CAWSPDRDAGYTF
TRBD1	TRBJ1-5	TRBV30	13	CAWGTGGNQPQHF
NA	TRBJ1-2	TRBV5-4	16	CASSLGGQALGYGYTF
NA	TRBJ2-3	TRBV5-1	15	CASSPGPGPTDTQYF
NA	TRBJ2-2	TRBV27	15	CASSPAGALPGELFF
NA	TRBJ1-2	TRBV2	13	CAIWKPGQGGYTF
NA	TRBJ2-3	TRBV6-6	14	CASSQGAGADTQYF
TRBD1	TRBJ2-3	TRBV9	17	CASSPRTGPVSTDTQYF
NA	TRBJ1-1	TRBV2	14	CASRKDSVKSEAFF
NA	TRBJ2-2	TRBV6-5	14	CASQRQLHTGELFF
NA	TRBJ2-1	TRBV9	16	CASSVAPRGGSNEQFF
NA	TRBJ2-6	TRBV6-2/TRBV6-3	16	CASSKQRRSGANVLTF
NA	TRBJ2-3	TRBV12-3/TRBV12-4	11	CASSQSDTQYF
TRBD1	TRBJ1-1	TRBV18	15	CASSPLTGANTEAFF
NA	TRBJ1-5	TRBV6-6	15	CASSYSDGSNQPQHF
TRBD1	TRBJ1-6	TRBV6-5	13	CASSDRAREPLHF